A selection of T cell receptor beta chains follows, all from one sample in a study of molecular identifiers for immune sequencing clone quantification. TCRdb recomputed calls from the PCR reads with MiXCR, one row per CDR3 protein. This sample carries roughly 97,000 distinct CDR3 sequences, 24% of them seen once, and the ten largest clones take roughly 0.94%. Sequenced material: naive CD8+ T cells from blood, with Jurkat cell RNA spiked in. These receptors came from a human donor in good health. Some libraries in this study had Jurkat cell RNA spiked in. The CDR3 runs from the conserved cysteine through the conserved F or W. Each record gives: clone size, D gene, J gene, V gene, CDR3 protein, CDR3 DNA. D genes are given only for firm matches. Only part of the rows carry a size: once, few, many, or a class if the clone is expanded.

>-|TRBD2|TRBJ2-3|TRBV7-9
CASSFTRLAGTDPPYF
TGTGCCAGCAGCTTTACCCGACTAGCGGGGACAGATCCGCCGTATTTT
>-|-|TRBJ2-1|TRBV14
CASSLKGTPNEQFF
TGTGCCAGCAGCCTGAAAGGGACTCCAAATGAGCAGTTCTTC
>many|-|TRBJ1-1|TRBV20-1
CSASWKGTEAFF
TGCAGTGCTTCTTGGAAGGGCACTGAAGCTTTCTTT
>many|-|TRBJ1-2|TRBV30
CAWSVDGYGYTF
TGTGCCTGGAGTGTAGACGGCTATGGCTACACCTTC
>few|-|TRBJ2-7|TRBV24-1
CATSDPGNEQYF
TGTGCCACCAGTGATCCGGGAAACGAGCAGTACTTC
>many|-|TRBJ2-5|TRBV27
CASGTFQETQYF
TGTGCCAGCGGAACCTTCCAAGAGACCCAGTACTTC
>few|-|TRBJ2-1|TRBV12-3/TRBV12-4
CASSSRTDNEQFF
TGTGCCAGCAGTTCCCGGACAGACAATGAGCAGTTCTTC
>-|-|TRBJ1-1|TRBV5-6
CASSWGGGAFF
TGTGCCAGCAGCTGGGGGGGTGGTGCTTTCTTT
>few|-|TRBJ2-5|TRBV6-6
CASSYSMGGEETQYF
TGTGCCAGCAGTTACTCGATGGGGGGAGAAGAGACCCAGTACTTC
>many|TRBD2|TRBJ2-5|TRBV28
CASSLDSGEETQYF
TGTGCCAGCAGTCTAGACAGCGGGGAGGAGACCCAGTACTTC
>-|TRBD2|TRBJ2-1|TRBV20-1
CSARDLTSGSNEQFF
TGCAGTGCTAGAGATTTGACTAGCGGGAGCAATGAGCAGTTCTTC
>many|-|TRBJ1-5|TRBV4-3
CASSPQGTPGQPQHF
TGCGCCAGCAGCCCCCAGGGGACTCCCGGGCAGCCCCAGCATTTT
>-|-|TRBJ2-7|TRBV20-1
CSASDRTTYEQYF
TGCAGTGCTAGTGACAGGACGACCTACGAGCAGTACTTC
>many|TRBD1|TRBJ2-3|TRBV2
CASSTQGGWTDTQYF
TGTGCCAGCAGCACACAGGGGGGTTGGACAGATACGCAGTATTTT
>many|-|TRBJ2-5|TRBV14
CASSHARDIQETQYF
TGTGCCAGCAGCCATGCCCGGGACATCCAAGAGACCCAGTACTTC
>many|-|TRBJ2-1|TRBV15
CATSRDSWGEAEQFF
TGTGCCACCAGCAGAGATAGTTGGGGGGAGGCTGAGCAGTTCTTC
>many|TRBD2|TRBJ2-2|TRBV7-6
CASSSRLAANTGELFF
TGTGCCAGCAGCTCCCGTCTAGCGGCAAACACCGGGGAGCTGTTTTTT
>many|-|TRBJ1-6|TRBV7-9
CASSSSLGGFNSPLHF
TGTGCCAGCAGCTCTTCCCTCGGGGGGTTTAATTCACCCCTCCACTTT
>many|-|TRBJ2-7|TRBV5-1
CASSSTVTGYEQYF
TGCGCCAGCAGCTCGACAGTGACAGGCTACGAGCAGTACTTC
>many|-|TRBJ1-2|TRBV12-3/TRBV12-4
CASSPSLRSNYGYTF
TGTGCCAGCAGCCCAAGTCTAAGGAGTAACTATGGCTACACCTTC
>-|TRBD2|TRBJ2-1|TRBV7-9
CASSPNLAGGFEQFF
TGTGCCAGCAGCCCGAATCTAGCGGGAGGTTTTGAGCAGTTCTTC
>many|TRBD1|TRBJ2-3|TRBV12-3/TRBV12-4
CASSPKGTGRKDTQYF
TGTGCCAGCAGTCCAAAAGGGACAGGAAGAAAGGATACGCAGTATTTT
>many|-|TRBJ1-1|TRBV7-9
CASSPTGQDEAFF
TGTGCCAGCAGCCCAACGGGACAAGATGAAGCTTTCTTT
>many|-|TRBJ2-7|TRBV2
CASSGSGGGEQYF
TGTGCCAGCAGTGGGTCAGGTGGCGGCGAGCAGTACTTC
>many|-|TRBJ2-2|TRBV9
CASSPGAGELFF
TGTGCCAGCAGCCCAGGAGCCGGGGAGCTGTTTTTT
>many|TRBD1|TRBJ2-7|TRBV7-9
CASSHGTAREQYF
TGTGCCAGCAGCCACGGGACAGCGCGGGAGCAGTACTTC
>many|TRBD2|TRBJ2-3|TRBV11-2
CASSGPPRGGTDTQYF
TGTGCCAGCAGCGGCCCCCCCCGGGGGGGGACAGATACGCAGTATTTT
>few|-|TRBJ2-7|TRBV10-3
CAISVTVRGYEQYF
TGTGCCATCAGTGTCACGGTCAGGGGTTACGAGCAGTACTTC
>few|-|TRBJ2-1|TRBV30
CAWSAEAALVMFF
TGTGCCTGGAGCGCCGAGGCTGCCCTGGTTATGTTCTTC
>-|TRBD1|TRBJ2-3|TRBV28
CASSTRTGPNTQYF
TGTGCCAGCAGTACAAGGACAGGCCCAAATACGCAGTATTTT
>many|-|TRBJ2-5|TRBV5-1
CASSLEGLSMMETQYF
TGCGCCAGCAGCTTGGAGGGACTTTCCATGATGGAGACCCAGTACTTC
>many|-|TRBJ1-5|TRBV27
CASSNLRGGQPQHF
TGTGCCAGCAGCAATCTCAGGGGCGGTCAGCCCCAGCATTTT
>-|-|TRBJ1-5|TRBV4-1
CASSKDKGWQPKHF
TGCGCCAGCAGCAAAGACAAGGGGTGGCAGCCAAAGCATTTT
>many|TRBD2|TRBJ2-5|TRBV7-9
CASSLVLAGEETQYF
TGTGCCAGCAGCTTAGTCTTAGCGGGGGAAGAGACCCAGTACTTC
>many|-|TRBJ2-7|TRBV3-1
CASSPEGTTYYEQYF
TGTGCCAGCAGCCCGGAAGGGACAACGTACTACGAGCAGTACTTC
>-|TRBD1|TRBJ1-2|TRBV7-2
CARRHDRVVDGYPF
TGTGCCCGCAGACATGACAGGGTTGTAGATGGCTACCCCTTC
>many|-|TRBJ2-3|TRBV11-2
CASSLGLGFTDTQYF
TGTGCCAGCAGCTTGGGCCTGGGATTCACAGATACGCAGTATTTT
>-|-|TRBJ2-7|TRBV7-9
CASSLGLVEQYF
TGTGCCAGCAGCTTAGGTTTGGTCGAGCAGTACTTC
>-|-|TRBJ2-3|TRBV7-9
CASSLPSVELDTQYF
TGTGCCAGCAGCTTACCCTCAGTGGAACTGGATACGCAGTATTTT
>many|TRBD1|TRBJ2-6|TRBV5-6
CASSLAFTGTGWFGANVLTF
TGTGCCAGCAGCTTGGCTTTCACCGGGACAGGGTGGTTTGGGGCCAACGTCCTGACTTTC
>few|TRBD2|TRBJ2-1|TRBV14
CASSQVGGHTSGRSHEQLF
TGTGCCAGCAGCCAAGTCGGGGGACATACTAGCGGGAGGAGTCATGAGCAGCTCTTC
>many|TRBD2|TRBJ2-5|TRBV4-1
CASSPASGETQYF
TGCGCCAGCAGCCCGGCTAGCGGGGAGACCCAGTACTTC
>many|-|TRBJ2-7|TRBV5-4
CASSLADDYEQYF
TGTGCCAGCAGCTTGGCCGATGACTACGAGCAGTACTTC